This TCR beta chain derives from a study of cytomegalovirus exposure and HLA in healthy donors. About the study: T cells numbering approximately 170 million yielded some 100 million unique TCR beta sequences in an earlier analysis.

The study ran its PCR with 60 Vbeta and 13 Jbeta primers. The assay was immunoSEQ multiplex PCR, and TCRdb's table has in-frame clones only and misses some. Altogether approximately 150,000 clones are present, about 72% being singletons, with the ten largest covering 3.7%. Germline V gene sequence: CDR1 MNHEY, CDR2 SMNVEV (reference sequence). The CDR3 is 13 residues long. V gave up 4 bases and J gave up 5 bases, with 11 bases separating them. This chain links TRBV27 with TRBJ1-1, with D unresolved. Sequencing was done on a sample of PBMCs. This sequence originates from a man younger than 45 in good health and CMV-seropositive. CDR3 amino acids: CASSSRGRTEAFF. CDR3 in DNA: TGTGCCAGCAGTTCTCGTGGTAGAACTGAAGCTTTCTTT.